This TCR beta chain stems from a study of vaccination and CD4 T cells after COVID-19. This clonotype was detected a few times. Its matching antigen is unknown. Sequenced with the Oncomine TCR Beta short-read assay was DNA taken from cultured CD4+ T cells. TCRdb reprocessed the PCR reads via MiXCR and lists one record per CDR3 protein. The data show roughly 18,000 distinct CDR3 sequences, about 60% seen once. Treatment of the sample: roughly ten-day PBMC culture with coronavirus spike peptide pools or control peptides (ViraFEST assay). ViraFEST enlarged antigen-specific T cell populations with peptide pools and afterwards sequenced TCRs. The length of the CDR3 is 13 residues. The germline gives CDR1 SGHRS, CDR2 YFSETQ. Between the trimmed V and J ends, which lost 7 bases and 4 bases, there was a span of 14 bases.

The J gene is TRBJ1-2, the V gene TRBV5-1; D not resolved. The specimen sequenced was CD4+ T cells from blood, cultured in vitro. This clonotype was sampled from a human donor who had recovered from COVID-19. Here the CDR3 DNA reads TGCGCCAGCCGACTCGAAAGCGGCTATGGCTACACCTTC. Translating it yields CASRLESGYGYTF.